This T cell receptor beta chain was captured by sequencing in a study of T cells in Graves' hyperthyroidism and ophthalmopathy. Findings and caveats of the study: Blood also held most thyroid clonotypes expanded beyond 0.001. Stable hyperthyroidism was told apart from ophthalmopathy by a model built on 13 V-J features.

TCR beta CDR3 regions were amplified from RNA transcripts. TCR CDR3 underwent first-round RT-PCR with the HTBI primer set. TCRdb analysed the multiplex PCR reads with MiXCR anew, one entry per CDR3 protein. The sample has a few hundred thousand distinct CDR3 sequences, about a sixth seen once. Patients aged 18 to 65 with hyperthyroidism were newly diagnosed, with duration under 2 months. The length of the CDR3 is 14 residues. Germline V gene lookup returns CDR1 SGHAT and CDR2 FQNNGV. V lost 5 bases and J lost 7; bases outside the gene matches: 10. This clonotype was recorded many times. No antigen is known for it.

This TCR derives from a woman in her forties or fifties with Graves' hyperthyroidism. V and J are TRBV11-2 and TRBJ1-2; 7 bases line up with TRBD1. The specimen sequenced was blood. CDR3 amino acids: CASSPTRQGSGYTF. The CDR3 region has the DNA TGTGCCAGCAGCCCAACCCGACAGGGCTCTGGCTACACCTTC.